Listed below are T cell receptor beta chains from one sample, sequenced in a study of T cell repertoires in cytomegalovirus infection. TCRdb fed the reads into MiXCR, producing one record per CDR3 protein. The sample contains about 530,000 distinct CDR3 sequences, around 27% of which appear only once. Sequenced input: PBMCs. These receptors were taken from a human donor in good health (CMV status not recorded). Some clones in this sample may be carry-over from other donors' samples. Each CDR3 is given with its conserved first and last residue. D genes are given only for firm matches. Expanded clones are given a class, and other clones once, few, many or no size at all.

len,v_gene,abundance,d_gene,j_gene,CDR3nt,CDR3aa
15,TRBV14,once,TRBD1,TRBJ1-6,TGTGCCAGCAGCCAAACCGGGACAGGGAATTCACCCCTCCACTTT,CASSQTGTGNSPLHF
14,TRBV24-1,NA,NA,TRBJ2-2,TGTGCCACCAGTCTAACAGGGAGAGGCGGGGAGCTGTTTTTT,CATSLTGRGGELFF
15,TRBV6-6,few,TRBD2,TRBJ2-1,TGTGCCAGCAGTAGTAGCGGGGCGGGGTACAATGAGCAGTTCTTC,CASSSSGAGYNEQFF
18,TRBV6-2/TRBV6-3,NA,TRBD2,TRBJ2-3,TGTGCCAGCAGCTTCACTAGCGGGAGAGCCCCTAGCACAGATACGCAGTATTTT,CASSFTSGRAPSTDTQYF
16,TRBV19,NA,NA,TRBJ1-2,TGTGCCAGTAGTAGAAGCCCCTGGCCAGCTAACTATGGCTACACCTTC,CASSRSPWPANYGYTF
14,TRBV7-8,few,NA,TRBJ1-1,TGTGCCAGCAGCCGAGAATTGGGGAACACTGAAGCTTTCTTT,CASSRELGNTEAFF
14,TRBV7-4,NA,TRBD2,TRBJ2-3,TGTGCCAGCAGCTTAGATCTGGCGGGAGGCTCGCAGTATTTT,CASSLDLAGGSQYF
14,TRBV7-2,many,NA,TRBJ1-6,TGTGCCAGCAGCCTCTACGGAAACAATTCACCCCTCCACTTT,CASSLYGNNSPLHF
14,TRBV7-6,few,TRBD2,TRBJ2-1,TGTGCCAGCAGCCCAAGACTAGCAACCAATGAGCAGTTCTTC,CASSPRLATNEQFF
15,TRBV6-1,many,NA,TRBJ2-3,TGTGCCAGCAGTGAAAGGCGGATATACACAGATACGCAGTATTTT,CASSERRIYTDTQYF
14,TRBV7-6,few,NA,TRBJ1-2,TGTGCCAGCAGCTCCGCCCACAGGGTCCATGGCTACACCTTC,CASSSAHRVHGYTF
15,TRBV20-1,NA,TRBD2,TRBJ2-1,TGCAGTGCTAGAGATTTGGTAGCGGGAAACAATGAGCAGTTCTTC,CSARDLVAGNNEQFF
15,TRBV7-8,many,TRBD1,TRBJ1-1,TGTGCCAGCAGCTTAACACCCAGGGGGTTTGATGAAGCTTTCTTT,CASSLTPRGFDEAFF
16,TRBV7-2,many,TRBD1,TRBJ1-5,TGTGCCAGCAGCCCTTCACAGGGGTTCGGCAATCAGCCCCAGCATTTT,CASSPSQGFGNQPQHF
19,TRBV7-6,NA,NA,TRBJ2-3,TGTGCCAGCAGCTTAAATAGGGGGTTTTCGGCGTTTAGCACAGATACGCAGTATTTT,CASSLNRGFSAFSTDTQYF
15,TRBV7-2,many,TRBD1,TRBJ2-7,TGTGCCAGCAGTTCCGGGACAGGGGGCAGGTACGAGCAGTACTTC,CASSSGTGGRYEQYF
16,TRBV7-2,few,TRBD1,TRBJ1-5,TGTGCCAGCAGCTTAATGGGGACAGGGGGCAATCAGCCCCAGCATTTT,CASSLMGTGGNQPQHF
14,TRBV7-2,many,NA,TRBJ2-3,TGTGCCAGCAGCTTAGCGCGGTCTCCAGATACGCAGTATTTT,CASSLARSPDTQYF
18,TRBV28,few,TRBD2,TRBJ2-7,TGTGCCAGCAGTTTAAGGGCAAGGTGGGCGGGGGTTTCCTACGAGCAGTACTTC,CASSLRARWAGVSYEQYF
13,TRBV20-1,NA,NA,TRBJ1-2,TGCAGTGCTAGACAGGAAGGGACGCGGGGCTACACCTTC,CSARQEGTRGYTF
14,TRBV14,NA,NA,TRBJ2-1,TGTGCCAGCAGCCAGAGGAGCTCCTACAATGAGCAGTTCTTC,CASSQRSSYNEQFF
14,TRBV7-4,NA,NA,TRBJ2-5,TGTGCCAGCAGCCCCGGGTGGGGTCGGGAGACCCAGTACTTC,CASSPGWGRETQYF
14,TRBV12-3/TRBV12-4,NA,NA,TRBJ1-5,TGTGCCAACAGTCCAGCATTTAGCAATCAGCCCCAGCATTTT,CANSPAFSNQPQHF
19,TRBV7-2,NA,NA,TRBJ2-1,TGTGCCAGCAGCTCGCAAAGTAAGACTCGGACGGATCGGTACAATGAGCAGTTCTTC,CASSSQSKTRTDRYNEQFF